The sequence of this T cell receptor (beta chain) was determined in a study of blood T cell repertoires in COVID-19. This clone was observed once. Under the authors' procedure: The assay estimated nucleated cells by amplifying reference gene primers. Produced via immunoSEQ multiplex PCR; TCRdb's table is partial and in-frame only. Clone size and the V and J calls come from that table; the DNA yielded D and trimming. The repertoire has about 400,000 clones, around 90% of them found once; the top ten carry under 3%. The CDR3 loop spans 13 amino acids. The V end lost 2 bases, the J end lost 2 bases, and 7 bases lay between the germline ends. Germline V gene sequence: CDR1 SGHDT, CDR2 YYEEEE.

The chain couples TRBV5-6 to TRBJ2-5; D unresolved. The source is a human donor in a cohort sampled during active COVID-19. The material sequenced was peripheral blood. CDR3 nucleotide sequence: TGTGCCAGCAGCTTTTTCGGGCAAGAGACCCAGTACTTC. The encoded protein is CASSFFGQETQYF.